The 15 T cell receptor beta chains below were found in one sample sequenced in a study of blood T cells in healthy people across ages. A sample-barcoded 5' primer and a J-beta primer mix were used in a second PCR of about 7 to 11 cycles. In TCRdb, the 5' RACE reads were re-called with MiXCR into one record per CDR3 protein. The data contain about 780,000 distinct CDR3 sequences, 55% to 65% of them singletons. Sequenced sample: blood. Receptors originate from a man aged 25 to 40 in good health.

The V gene is TRBV7-9, the J gene TRBJ2-7, with no clear D. The V gene's germline CDR1 is SEHNR and CDR2 FQNEAQ (reference sequence). The CDR3 is 14 residues long. As DNA, the CDR3 is TGTACCTGCAGCTTAGGCACGTACTCCTACGAGCAGTACTTC. It yields the protein CTCSLGTYSYEQYF.

This chain connects TRBV14 to TRBJ1-6; 7 bases are shared with TRBD1. V lost 0 bases to trimming and J lost 7 bases; unmatched junction nucleotides: 6. There are 16 residues in the CDR3. Germline CDR1 is SGHDN and CDR2 is FVKESK. The CDR3 loop is CASSQDPGQMNSPLHF. CDR3 in DNA: TGTGCCAGCAGCCAAGATCCGGGACAGATGAATTCACCCCTCCACTTT. The full variable domain, rest sourced from reference TRBV14 and TRBJ1-6, is EAGVTQFPSHSVIEKGQTVTLRCDPISGHDNLYWYRRVMGKEIKFLLHFVKESKQDESGMPNNRFLAERTGGTYSTLKVQPAELEDSGVYFCASSQDPGQMNSPLHFGNGTRLTVT.

In its sample, this clonotype was seen a few times. The chain carries TRBV9 and TRBJ1-1, with 8 nucleotides matching TRBD1. The CDR3 has 13 amino acids. Germline V gene sequence: CDR1 SGDLS, CDR2 YYNGEE. Trimming at V came to 3 bases and at J to 13 bases, leaving 11 bases not matched to a gene. The CDR3 spells CASSEGQAARGFF. CDR3 nucleotides: TGTGCCAGCAGCGAGGGACAGGCAGCCCGGGGTTTCTTT.

This CDR3 is CASSLLGTGASNEQYF. The CDR3 DNA sequence: TGTGCCAGCAGCCTACTGGGGACAGGGGCTTCCAACGAGCAGTACTTC. V usage is TRBV14 and J usage is TRBJ2-7; 10 positions match TRBD1. Germline-derived CDR1 and CDR2 are SGHDN and FVKESK. The V gene end was trimmed by 4 bases and the J gene end by 5 bases; junction bases not matched to a gene: 11. The CDR3 sequence is 16 residues long.

The chain carries TRBV29-1 and TRBJ2-1; D not certain. The germline V and J ends were trimmed by 4 bases and 6 bases, with 7 bases remaining between them. Germline V gene data show CDR1 as SQVTM and CDR2 as ANQGSEA. There are 11 residues in the CDR3. CDR3 nucleotide sequence: TGCAGCGTTGGTGGGATCAATGAGCAGTTCTTC. It translates to CSVGGINEQFF.

This clonotype has only one observation. This chain links TRBV12-3 or TRBV12-4 with TRBJ2-7; no clear D gene. The tail of the sequence fits TRBJ2-5 better, so the J call may be wrong. CDR3 length equals 14 residues. The CDR3 protein is CASRPDVTGETQYF. Written as DNA, the CDR3 is TGTGCCAGCCGACCGGACGTCACGGGAGAGACCCAGTACTTC.

This chain links TRBV6-5 with TRBJ2-7; 9 bases map to TRBD2. This CDR3 has 16 amino acids. Looked up from germline, CDR1 is MNHEY and CDR2 is SVGAGI. The trim removed 6 bases at V and 4 bases at J, leaving 13 bases unmatched. The CDR3 sequence: CASSRETSGSIYEQYF. The CDR3 DNA sequence: TGTGCCAGCAGCCGAGAAACTAGCGGGTCTATATACGAGCAGTACTTC.

This chain joins TRBV29-1 and TRBJ2-1, with TRBD2 identical over 11 bases. Germline CDR1 SQVTM, CDR2 ANQGSEA. This CDR3 contains 14 residues. V lost 5 bases and J lost 7; bases outside the gene matches: 7. CDR3 loop: CSVSSGGYINEQFF. The CDR3 coding sequence is TGCAGCGTTTCTAGCGGGGGGTATATTAATGAGCAGTTCTTC.

This chain links TRBV7-9 with TRBJ1-2; 7 nucleotides align to TRBD1. There are 15 residues in the CDR3. The junction had 8 bases not matched to a gene; V was cut back by 4 bases and J by 3 bases. CDR1 is SEHNR and CDR2 is FQNEAQ in the germline V gene (reference sequence). CDR3 nucleotide sequence: TGTGCCAGCAGCTCGCCGGGACAGAGTTACTATGGCTACACCTTC. Protein product: CASSSPGQSYYGYTF.

The chain carries TRBV4-2 and TRBJ2-3; no reliable D call. The germline gives CDR1 LGHNA, CDR2 YNFKEQ. This CDR3 is 15 amino acids long. V was clipped by 1 base and J by 6 bases, with 14 bases between them. CDR3 loop: CASSQVGSRSDTQYF. CDR3 nucleotides: TGTGCCAGCAGCCAAGTGGGGTCGAGGTCCGATACGCAGTATTTT.

This chain joins TRBV4-1 and TRBJ1-6; D gene ambiguous. V dropped 5 bases and J dropped 7 bases, with 18 bases sitting between them. Germline V gives CDR1 MGHRA, CDR2 YSYEKL. The CDR3 has 16 amino acids. The CDR3 DNA is TGCGCCAGCAGCTCCACGGCCAGGCTAAGAAATTCACCCCTCCACTTT. This sequence encodes CASSSTARLRNSPLHF.

The chain combines TRBV27 with TRBJ2-5; 9 bases line up with TRBD2. Losses at the gene ends were 8 bases for V and 11 bases for J; bases not matched to a gene: 15. The CDR3 is made up of 14 amino acids. Germline assignment: CDR1 MNHEY and CDR2 SMNVEV (reference sequence). The CDR3 reads CASGTSGWDNEQYF. The CDR3 DNA sequence: TGTGCCAGCGGAACTAGCGGGTGGGACAATGAGCAGTACTTC.

The genes are TRBV7-3 and TRBJ1-6; D perhaps matches TRBD1 (5 bases). This CDR3 has 13 residues. Trimming shortened V by 4 bases and J by 10 bases, and 11 bases separated the two germline ends. From germline, CDR1 is SGHTA and CDR2 FQGTGA. The CDR3 DNA reads TGTGCCAGCAGCTCTTCAGGGAAATCACCCCTCCACTTT. As protein: CASSSSGKSPLHF. Complete variable domain (other parts from reference TRBV7-3 and TRBJ1-6): GAGVSQTPSNKVTEKGKYVELRCDPISGHTALYWYRQSLGQGPEFLIYFQGTGAADDSGLPNDRFFAVRPEGSVSTLKIQRTERGDSAVYLCASSSSGKSPLHFGNGTRLTVT.

The rearrangement links TRBV2 to TRBJ2-7; 10 bases line up with TRBD2. Losses at the gene ends were 7 bases for V and 0 bases for J; bases not matched to a gene: 9. Germline lookup yields CDR1 SNHLY and CDR2 FYNNEI. CDR3 length: 16 amino acids. CDR3 loop: CASTPRASGSSYEQYF. DNA of the CDR3: TGTGCCAGCACCCCGAGGGCTAGCGGGAGCTCCTACGAGCAGTACTTC.

The chain couples TRBV7-2 to TRBJ2-7; TRBD1 is a possible D gene (5 bases). The germline gives CDR1 SGHTA, CDR2 FQGNSA. This CDR3 has 14 residues. Trimming cost V 4 bases and J 3 bases, with 13 bases left between them. CDR3 sequence (DNA): TGTGCCAGCAGCTCGGCAGGGCCCAACTACGAGCAGTACTTC. Its translation: CASSSAGPNYEQYF.